This TCR beta chain was recovered during a study of immune evolution from preneoplasia to lung adenocarcinoma. TCRdb's table, derived via immunoSEQ multiplex PCR, lists solely in-frame clones and lacks some. The table records about 9,800 clones, 75% to 80% of them present only once. This clone was counted a single time. The CDR3 totals 13 residues. CDR1 and CDR2 from the germline V gene are SGHTA and FQGNSA. The V gene lost 3 bases and the J gene lost 4 bases, with 9 bases spanning the gap. Material: FFPE lung adenocarcinoma in situ tissue. The V call is TRBV7-2, the J call TRBJ1-2; D is unclear. The source of this sequence is an older person with lung adenocarcinoma. CDR3 sequence reads: CASSFRGLYGYTF. The CDR3 DNA sequence: TGTGCCAGCAGCTTTCGGGGTCTCTATGGCTACACCTTC.